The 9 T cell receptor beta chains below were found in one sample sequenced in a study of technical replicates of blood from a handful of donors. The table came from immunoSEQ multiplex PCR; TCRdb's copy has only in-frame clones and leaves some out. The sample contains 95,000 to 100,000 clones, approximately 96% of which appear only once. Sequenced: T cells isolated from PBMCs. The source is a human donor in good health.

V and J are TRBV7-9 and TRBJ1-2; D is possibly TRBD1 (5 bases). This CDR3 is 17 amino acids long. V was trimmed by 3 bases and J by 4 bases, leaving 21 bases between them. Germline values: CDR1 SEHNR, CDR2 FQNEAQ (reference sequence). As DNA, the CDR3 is TGTGCCAGCAGCTTCGGGGGAGGGTTATTCAGTAGCTATGGCTACACCTTC. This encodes CASSFGGGLFSSYGYTF. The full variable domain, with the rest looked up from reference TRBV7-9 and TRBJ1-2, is DTGVSQNPRHKITKRGQNVTFRCDPISEHNRLYWYRQTLGQGPEFLTYFQNEAQLEKSRLLSDRFSAERPKGSFSTLEIQRTEQGDSAMYLCASSFGGGLFSSYGYTFGSGTRLTVV.

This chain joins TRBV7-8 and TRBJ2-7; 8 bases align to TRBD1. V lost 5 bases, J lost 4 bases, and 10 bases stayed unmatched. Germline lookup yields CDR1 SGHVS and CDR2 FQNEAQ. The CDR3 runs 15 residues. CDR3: CASSTYRGIEYEQYF. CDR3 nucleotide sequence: TGTGCCAGCAGCACGTACAGGGGGATAGAGTACGAGCAGTACTTC.

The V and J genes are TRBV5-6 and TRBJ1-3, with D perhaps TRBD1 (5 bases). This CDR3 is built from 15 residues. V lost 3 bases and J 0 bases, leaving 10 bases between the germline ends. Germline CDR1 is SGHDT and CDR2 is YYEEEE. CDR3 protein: CASSWGRVSGNTIYF. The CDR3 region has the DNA TGTGCCAGCAGCTGGGGGAGGGTCTCTGGAAACACCATATATTTT. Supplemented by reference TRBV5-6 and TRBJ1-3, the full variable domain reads DAGVTQSPTHLIKTRGQQVTLRCSPKSGHDTVSWYQQALGQGPQFIFQYYEEEERQRGNFPDRFSGHQFPNYSSELNVNALLLGDSALYLCASSWGRVSGNTIYFGEGSWLTVV.

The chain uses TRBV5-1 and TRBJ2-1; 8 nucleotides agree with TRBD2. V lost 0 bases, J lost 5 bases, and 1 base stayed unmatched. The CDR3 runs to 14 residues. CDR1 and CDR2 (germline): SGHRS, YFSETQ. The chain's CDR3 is CASSLVAGNNEQFF. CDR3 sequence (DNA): TGCGCCAGCAGCTTGGTAGCGGGGAACAATGAGCAGTTCTTC.

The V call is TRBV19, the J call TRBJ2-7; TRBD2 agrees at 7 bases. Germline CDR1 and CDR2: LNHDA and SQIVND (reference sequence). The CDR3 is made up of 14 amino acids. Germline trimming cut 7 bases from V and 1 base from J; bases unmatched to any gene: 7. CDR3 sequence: CASKSGAGSYEQYF. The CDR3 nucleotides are TGTGCCAGTAAGAGCGGGGCGGGATCCTACGAGCAGTACTTC.

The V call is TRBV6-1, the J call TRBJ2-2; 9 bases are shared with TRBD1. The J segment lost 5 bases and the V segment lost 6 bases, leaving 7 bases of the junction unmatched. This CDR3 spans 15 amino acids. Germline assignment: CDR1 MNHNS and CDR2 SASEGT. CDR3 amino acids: CASSRDRVATGELFF. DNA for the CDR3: TGTGCCAGCAGCCGGGACAGGGTCGCAACCGGGGAGCTGTTTTTT.

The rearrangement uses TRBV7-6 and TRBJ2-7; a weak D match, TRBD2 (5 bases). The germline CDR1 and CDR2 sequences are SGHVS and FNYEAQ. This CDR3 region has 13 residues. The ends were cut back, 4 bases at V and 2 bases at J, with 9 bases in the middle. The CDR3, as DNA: TGTGCCAGCAGCTCTCGGGGAGCCTACGAGCAGTACTTC. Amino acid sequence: CASSSRGAYEQYF. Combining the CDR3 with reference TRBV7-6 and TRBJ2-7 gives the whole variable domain GAGVSQSPRYKVTKRGQDVALRCDPISGHVSLYWYRQALGQGPEFLTYFNYEAQQDKSGLPNDRFSAERPEGSISTLTIQRTEQRDSAMYRCASSSRGAYEQYFGPGTRLTVT.

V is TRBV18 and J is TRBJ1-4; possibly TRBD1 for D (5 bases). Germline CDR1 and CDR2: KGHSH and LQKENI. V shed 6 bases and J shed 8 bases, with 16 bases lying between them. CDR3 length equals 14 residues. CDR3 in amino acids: CASSEDTPLEKLFF. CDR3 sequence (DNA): TGTGCCAGCTCCGAGGACACCCCTCTGGAAAAACTGTTTTTT.

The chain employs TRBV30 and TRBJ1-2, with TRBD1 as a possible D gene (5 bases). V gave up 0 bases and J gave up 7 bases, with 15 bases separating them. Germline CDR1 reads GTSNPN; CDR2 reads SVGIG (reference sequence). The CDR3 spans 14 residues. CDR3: CAWSVGGEGIGYTF. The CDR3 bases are TGTGCCTGGAGTGTGGGGGGGGAAGGGATTGGCTACACCTTC.